The next 20 T cell receptor beta chains were all read from a single sample in a study of T cells in Graves' hyperthyroidism and ophthalmopathy. Amplification of TCR beta CDR3 regions used RNA as the template. The HTBI primer set was used in a first-round RT-PCR of the TCR CDR3. Each CDR3 protein gets one entry after TCRdb re-called the multiplex PCR reads with MiXCR. Of around 450,000 distinct CDR3 sequences in the sample, approximately 15% are singletons; the top ten hold about 7.7%. Sequenced material: blood. These receptors were taken from a woman aged 18-30 years with Graves' hyperthyroidism.

This chain connects TRBV29-1 to TRBJ2-1, with D hard to call. This CDR3 is built from 16 residues. V lost 7 bases and J lost 2, with 21 bases in between. Germline V gives CDR1 SQVTM, CDR2 ANQGSEA. The CDR3 region has the DNA TGCAGCGCCCACCGGCAGAAAGGGATACCCTACAATGAGCAGTTCTTC. It yields the protein CSAHRQKGIPYNEQFF.

This clonotype has at least ten counts. The rearrangement joins TRBV6-1 to TRBJ1-2; TRBD1 agrees at 9 bases. This CDR3 is built from 15 residues. J gave up 4 bases and V 5 bases, and 8 bases lay outside the gene matches. Germline V CDR1 and CDR2: MNHNS, SASEGT. The CDR3 DNA is TGTGCCAGCAGTACAACAGGGGGCAAAACCTATGGCTACACCTTC. The encoded protein is CASSTTGGKTYGYTF.

This clonotype was seen at least ten times. The chain joins TRBV6-1 to TRBJ2-1; no reliable D call. The CDR3 covers 14 residues. V was trimmed by 2 bases and J by 4 bases, leaving 9 bases between them. The germline gives CDR1 MNHNS, CDR2 SASEGT. CDR3 amino acids: CASSELGKYNEQFF. Here the CDR3 DNA reads TGTGCCAGCAGTGAATTGGGTAAATACAATGAGCAGTTCTTC.

This clonotype was counted ten times or more. CDR3 sequence reads: CSARTLADNQPQHF. DNA of the CDR3: TGCAGTGCTAGGACCCTGGCTGATAATCAGCCCCAGCATTTT. The rearrangement uses TRBV20-1 and TRBJ1-5, with D hard to call. Germline lookup yields CDR1 DFQATT and CDR2 SNEGSKA (reference sequence). V was cut by 3 bases and J by 4 bases, with 13 bases left in between. This CDR3 spans 14 amino acids.

This clonotype was found many times. V usage is TRBV28 and J usage is TRBJ1-5; TRBD1 aligns across 7 bases. The length of the CDR3 is 17 residues. Germline trimming cut 4 bases from V and 8 bases from J; bases unmatched to any gene: 17. Germline CDR1 and CDR2: MDHEN and SYDVKM. This CDR3 is CASSSASATGVYEPQHF. CDR3 nucleotides: TGTGCCAGCAGTTCAGCTAGTGCTACAGGGGTCTACGAGCCCCAGCATTTT.

At least ten counts were recorded for this clonotype. The rearrangement links TRBV12-3 or TRBV12-4 to TRBJ2-3, with D possibly being TRBD2 (6 bases). The V end was cut by 8 bases, the J end by 4 bases, with 19 bases between. CDR3 length equals 15 residues. CDR3 in amino acids: CASGGDGGSADTQYF. The DNA of the CDR3 is TGTGCCAGCGGCGGGGACGGTGGTTCAGCAGATACGCAGTATTTT.

This clonotype was counted at least ten times. V gene TRBV20-1 combines with J gene TRBJ2-7; 10 bases agree with TRBD2. CDR1 and CDR2 (germline): DFQATT, SNEGSKA (reference sequence). CDR3 length: 14 amino acids. Trimming took 5 bases from V and 0 from J; bases not matched to a gene: 4. The CDR3 bases are TGCAGTGCTTCGGCTAGCGGGAGCTCCTACGAGCAGTACTTC. Its protein product is CSASASGSSYEQYF.

This clonotype was counted at least ten times. This chain uses TRBV6-2 or TRBV6-3 with TRBJ2-1; 11 positions agree with TRBD2. Germline CDR1 and CDR2: MNHEY and SVGEGT. This CDR3 is 15 amino acids long. Trimming at V came to 2 bases and at J to 8 bases, leaving 5 bases not matched to a gene. The CDR3 here is CASSYGLAGGDEQFF. For the CDR3, the DNA is TGTGCCAGCAGTTACGGGCTAGCGGGAGGCGATGAGCAGTTCTTC.

This clonotype was observed many times. V is TRBV6-1 and J is TRBJ2-2; 9 bases line up with TRBD2. From germline, CDR1 is MNHNS and CDR2 SASEGT. V lost 7 bases, J lost 4 bases, and 10 bases stayed unmatched. The CDR3 covers 16 residues. CDR3 DNA: TGTGCCAGCACCACGGGCCTAGCGGGACGCACCGGGGAGCTGTTTTTT. Translating it yields CASTTGLAGRTGELFF.

This clonotype turned up a few times. For the CDR3, the DNA is TGTGCCAGCAGTGCCGGGACGCTAGGAAACACCATATATTTT. Protein product: CASSAGTLGNTIYF. The gene calls are TRBV6-1 and TRBJ1-3, with D maybe TRBD1 (5 bases). Germline V gives CDR1 MNHNS, CDR2 SASEGT. Trimming removed 4 bases at V and 4 bases at J, with 11 bases between. This CDR3 region has 14 residues.

This clonotype has a count of ten or more. This chain connects TRBV9 to TRBJ2-3, with D uncertain. CDR1 and CDR2 (germline): SGDLS, YYNGEE. Trimming took off 3 bases at V and 0 bases at J, with 17 bases between the two ends. The CDR3 loop spans 17 amino acids. This CDR3 is CASSGTPQLSSTDTQYF. The DNA of the CDR3 is TGTGCCAGCAGCGGAACCCCCCAGTTATCTAGCACAGATACGCAGTATTTT. Filled out from reference TRBV9 and TRBJ2-3, the complete variable domain reads DSGVTQTPKHLITATGQRVTLRCSPRSGDLSVYWYQQSLDQGLQFLIQYYNGEERAKGNILERFSAQQFPDLHSELNLSSLELGDSALYFCASSGTPQLSSTDTQYFGPGTRLTVL.

The table lists this clonotype with a few counts. The CDR3 region is CASSIGGTGPSLYGYTF. Here the CDR3 DNA reads TGTGCCAGCAGTATTGGGGGGACAGGCCCCTCACTCTATGGCTACACCTTC. The rearrangement joins TRBV28 to TRBJ1-2; TRBD1 agrees at 8 bases. Germline assignment: CDR1 MDHEN and CDR2 SYDVKM. The CDR3 has 17 amino acids. The V gene end was trimmed by 5 bases and the J gene end by 4 bases; junction bases not matched to a gene: 15.

In its sample, this clonotype was seen many times. V gene TRBV20-1 combines with J gene TRBJ2-1; 7 nucleotides align to TRBD2. V was clipped by 1 base and J by 6 bases; unmatched bases: 6. The germline V gene has CDR1 DFQATT and CDR2 SNEGSKA (reference sequence). The CDR3 consists of 14 residues. CDR3 in amino acids: CSARVPSGPNEQFF. As DNA, the CDR3 is TGCAGTGCTAGAGTGCCTAGCGGTCCCAATGAGCAGTTCTTC.

In regard to this clonotype: Given a much more abundant clone one base away, this may be a read error. The chain is built from TRBV12-3 or TRBV12-4 and TRBJ2-1; TRBD1 or TRBD2 may be the D gene (5 bases each). The germline V and J ends were trimmed by 5 bases and 2 bases, with 16 bases remaining between them. This CDR3 region has 16 residues. CDR3: CASSLPAGRAYNEQFF. The CDR3 DNA sequence: TGTGCCAGCAGTCTCCCCGCAGGGCGGGCCTACAATGAGCAGTTCTTC.

This clonotype occurred many times. This chain uses TRBV12-3 or TRBV12-4 with TRBJ2-3; maybe TRBD2 (6 bases). The CDR3 is made up of 13 amino acids. V was clipped by 2 bases and J by 6 bases, with 9 bases between them. The CDR3 loop is CASSLFGGDTQYF. The CDR3, as DNA: TGTGCCAGCAGTTTATTTGGAGGGGATACGCAGTATTTT.

The chain links TRBV6-9 to TRBJ1-1; D gene uncertain. With 3 bases removed from V and 3 bases from J, the gap between germline ends came to 8 bases. In germline, CDR1 is MNHGY, CDR2 SVAAGI. The CDR3 contains 13 residues. The CDR3 protein is CASSYRRDTEAFF. The CDR3 coding sequence is TGTGCCAGCAGTTACAGGCGGGACACTGAAGCTTTCTTT.

This clonotype occurred many times. The chain's CDR3 is CSARKNRDQPQHF. Written as DNA, the CDR3 is TGCAGTGCTCGGAAAAACAGGGATCAGCCCCAGCATTTT. The rearrangement joins TRBV20-1 to TRBJ1-5, with TRBD1 as a possible D gene (6 bases). Trimming pared 5 bases from V and 5 bases from J, leaving 13 bases between. CDR1 is DFQATT and CDR2 is SNEGSKA in the germline V gene (reference sequence). This CDR3 is built from 13 residues.

This clonotype was counted many times. V and J are TRBV19 and TRBJ2-7, with 10 bases lining up with TRBD2. The V gene end was trimmed by 9 bases and the J gene end by 3 bases; junction bases not matched to a gene: 8. Germline lookup yields CDR1 LNHDA and CDR2 SQIVND (reference sequence). This CDR3 is built from 14 residues. CDR3 in amino acids: CASCPSGGFYEQYF. Written as DNA, the CDR3 is TGTGCCAGCTGTCCTAGCGGGGGATTCTACGAGCAGTACTTC.

This clonotype was recorded many times. The J gene is TRBJ2-7, the V gene TRBV6-1; 10 positions agree with TRBD2. V shed 5 bases and J 4 bases; nucleotides not matched to a gene: 17. Germline V CDR1 and CDR2: MNHNS, SASEGT. The CDR3 loop spans 18 amino acids. CDR3 DNA sequence: TGTGCCAGCAGTTCCAGGTTGAGCGGGAGGGCCTTATGGTACGAGCAGTACTTC. Protein product: CASSSRLSGRALWYEQYF.

This clonotype has more than one count but fewer than ten. The CDR3 spells CASSFGRSHNEQFF. The CDR3 coding sequence is TGTGCCAGCAGCTTCGGACGGAGCCACAATGAGCAGTTCTTC. V gene TRBV7-9 combines with J gene TRBJ2-1; no clear D. Trimming took 3 bases from V and 5 from J, leaving 11 bases between them. This CDR3 has 14 residues. Germline V gene lookup returns CDR1 SEHNR and CDR2 FQNEAQ (reference sequence).